This paragraph covers one T cell receptor (beta chain) sequence. The target antigen is unknown. The record originates from a study of TIL therapy for anti-PD-1-resistant metastatic lung cancer. Turning to the study itself: By whole-exome sequencing, median non-synonymous tumor mutation burden was roughly 1.6 mutations per megabase. General study findings and limits: Treatment-naive, never-smoker and oncogene-addicted patients were overrepresented in this highly selected cohort.

Deletions cut 1 base from V and 7 bases from J, with 16 bases between. The CDR3 contains 16 residues. Germline assignment: CDR1 SGHTA and CDR2 FQGNSA. The libraries were made with immunoSEQ v3. Method: immunoSEQ multiplex PCR; TCRdb's copy keeps in-frame clones and lacks some. Of fewer than 60,000 clones in the sample, 70% to 90% were seen once. Stated time point: pre-treatment sample, taken before nivolumab and TIL therapy. The sequence was collected from a person between 25 and 79 years old with non-small cell lung cancer. The chain is built from TRBV7-2 and TRBJ2-2; the D gene is possibly TRBD1 (6 bases). Sequencing was performed on blood, taken at baseline. CDR3 residues: CASSLVGGAPSGELFF. The CDR3, as DNA: TGTGCCAGCAGCTTAGTAGGGGGAGCCCCTAGCGGGGAGCTGTTTTTT. Complete variable domain (other parts from reference TRBV7-2 and TRBJ2-2): GAGVSQSPSNKVTEKGKDVELRCDPISGHTALYWYRQSLGQGLEFLIYFQGNSAPDKSGLPSDRFSAERTGGSVSTLTIQRTQQEDSAVYLCASSLVGGAPSGELFFGEGSRLTVL.